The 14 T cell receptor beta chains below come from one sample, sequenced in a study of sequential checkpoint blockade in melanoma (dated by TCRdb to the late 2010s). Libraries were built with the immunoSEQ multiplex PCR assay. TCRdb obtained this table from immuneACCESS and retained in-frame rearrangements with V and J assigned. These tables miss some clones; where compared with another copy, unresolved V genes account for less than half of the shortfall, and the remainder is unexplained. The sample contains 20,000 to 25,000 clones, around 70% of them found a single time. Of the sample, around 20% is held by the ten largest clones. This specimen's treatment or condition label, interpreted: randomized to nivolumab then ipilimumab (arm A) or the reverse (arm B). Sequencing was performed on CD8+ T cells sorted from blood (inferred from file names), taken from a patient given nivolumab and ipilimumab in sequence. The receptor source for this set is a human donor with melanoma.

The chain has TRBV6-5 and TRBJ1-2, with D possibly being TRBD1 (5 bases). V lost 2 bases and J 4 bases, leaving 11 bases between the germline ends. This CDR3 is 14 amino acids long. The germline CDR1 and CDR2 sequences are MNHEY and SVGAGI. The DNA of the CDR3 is TGTGCCAGCAGTTACGGGGGGACCACCTATGGCTACACCTTC. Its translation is CASSYGGTTYGYTF.

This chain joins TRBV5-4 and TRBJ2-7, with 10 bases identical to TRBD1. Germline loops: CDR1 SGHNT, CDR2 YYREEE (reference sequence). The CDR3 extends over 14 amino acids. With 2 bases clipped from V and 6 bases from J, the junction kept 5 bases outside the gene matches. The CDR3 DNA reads TGTGCCAGCAGCTTCGGGACAGGGGCCGCCGAGCAGTACTTC. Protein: CASSFGTGAAEQYF.

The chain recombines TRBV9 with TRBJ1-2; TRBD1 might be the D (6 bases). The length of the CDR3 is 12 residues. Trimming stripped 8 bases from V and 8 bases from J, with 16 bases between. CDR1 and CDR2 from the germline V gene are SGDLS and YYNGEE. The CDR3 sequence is CASSVGAEGYTF. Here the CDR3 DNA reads TGTGCCAGTTCCGTGGGGGCTGAAGGCTACACCTTC.

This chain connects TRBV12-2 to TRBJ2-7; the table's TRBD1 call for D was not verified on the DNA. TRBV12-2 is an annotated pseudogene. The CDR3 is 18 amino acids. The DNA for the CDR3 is TGTGCAAGTCGCTTTCTACCCGGGACAGAACACAGGGGTTACGAGCAGTACGTC. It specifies CASRFLPGTEHRGYEQYV.

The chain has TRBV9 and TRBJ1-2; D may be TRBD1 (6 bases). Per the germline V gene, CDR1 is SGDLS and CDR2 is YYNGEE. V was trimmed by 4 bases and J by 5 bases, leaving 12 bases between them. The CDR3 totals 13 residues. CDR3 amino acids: CASSNRDGYGYTF. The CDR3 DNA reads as TGTGCCAGCAGCAACAGGGATGGGTATGGCTACACCTTC.

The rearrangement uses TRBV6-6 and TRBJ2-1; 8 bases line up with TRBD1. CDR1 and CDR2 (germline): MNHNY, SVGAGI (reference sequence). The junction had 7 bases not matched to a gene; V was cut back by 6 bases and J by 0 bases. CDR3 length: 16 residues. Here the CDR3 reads CASSRDRPSSYNEQFF. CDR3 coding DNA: TGTGCCAGCAGCCGGGACAGGCCTAGCTCCTACAATGAGCAGTTCTTC.

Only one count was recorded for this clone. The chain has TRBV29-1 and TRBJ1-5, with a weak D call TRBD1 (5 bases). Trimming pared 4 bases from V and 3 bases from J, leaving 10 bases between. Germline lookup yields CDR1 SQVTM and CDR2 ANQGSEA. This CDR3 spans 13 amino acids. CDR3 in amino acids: CSVGEGHNQPQHF. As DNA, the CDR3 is TGCAGCGTTGGGGAAGGACACAATCAGCCCCAGCATTTT.

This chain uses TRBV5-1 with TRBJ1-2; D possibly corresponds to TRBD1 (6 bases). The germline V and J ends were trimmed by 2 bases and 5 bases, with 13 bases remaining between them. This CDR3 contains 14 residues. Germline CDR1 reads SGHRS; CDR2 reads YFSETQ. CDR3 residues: CASSFDRRPYGYTF. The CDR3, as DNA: TGCGCCAGCAGCTTCGACAGGAGGCCATATGGCTACACCTTC.

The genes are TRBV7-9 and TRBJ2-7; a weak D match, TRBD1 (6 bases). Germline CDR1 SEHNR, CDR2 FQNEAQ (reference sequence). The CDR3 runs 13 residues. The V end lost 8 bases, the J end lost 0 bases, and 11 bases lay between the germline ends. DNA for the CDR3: TGTGCCAGCCAGGGGTTTAGCTCCTACGAGCAGTACTTC. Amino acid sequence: CASQGFSSYEQYF. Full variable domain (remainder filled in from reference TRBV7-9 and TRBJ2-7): DTGVSQNPRHKITKRGQNVTFRCDPISEHNRLYWYRQTLGQGPEFLTYFQNEAQLEKSRLLSDRFSAERPKGSFSTLEIQRTEQGDSAMYLCASQGFSSYEQYFGPGTRLTVT.

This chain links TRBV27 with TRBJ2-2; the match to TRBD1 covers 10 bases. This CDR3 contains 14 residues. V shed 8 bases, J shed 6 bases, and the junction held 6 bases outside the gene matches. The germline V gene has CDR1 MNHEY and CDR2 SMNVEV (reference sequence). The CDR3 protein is CASGDRGFSGELFF. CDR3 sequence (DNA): TGTGCCAGCGGGGACAGGGGCTTTTCCGGGGAGCTGTTTTTT.

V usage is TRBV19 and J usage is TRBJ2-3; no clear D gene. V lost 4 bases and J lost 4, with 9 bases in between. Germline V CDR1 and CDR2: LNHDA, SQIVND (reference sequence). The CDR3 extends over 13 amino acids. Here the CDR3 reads CASSSVGADTQYF. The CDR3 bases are TGTGCCAGTAGTAGCGTAGGAGCAGATACGCAGTATTTT.

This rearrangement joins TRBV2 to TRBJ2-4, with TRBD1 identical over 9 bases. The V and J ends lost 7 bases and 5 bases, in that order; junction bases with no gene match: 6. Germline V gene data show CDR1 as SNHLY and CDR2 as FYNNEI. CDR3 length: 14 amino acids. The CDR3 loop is CASIGTGLENIQYF. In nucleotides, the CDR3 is TGTGCCAGCATTGGGACAGGGCTCGAAAACATTCAGTACTTC.

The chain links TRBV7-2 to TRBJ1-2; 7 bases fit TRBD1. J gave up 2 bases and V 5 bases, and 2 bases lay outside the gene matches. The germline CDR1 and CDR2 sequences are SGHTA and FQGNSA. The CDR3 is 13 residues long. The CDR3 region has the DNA TGTGCCAGCAGCGAGGACAGGAACTATGGCTACACCTTC. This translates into CASSEDRNYGYTF.

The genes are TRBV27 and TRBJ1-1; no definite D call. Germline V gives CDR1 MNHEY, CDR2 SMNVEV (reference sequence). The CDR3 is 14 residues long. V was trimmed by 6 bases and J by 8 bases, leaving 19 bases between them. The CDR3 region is CASRGSIAGSEAFF. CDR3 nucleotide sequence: TGTGCCAGCAGGGGGTCTATCGCGGGGTCCGAAGCTTTCTTT.